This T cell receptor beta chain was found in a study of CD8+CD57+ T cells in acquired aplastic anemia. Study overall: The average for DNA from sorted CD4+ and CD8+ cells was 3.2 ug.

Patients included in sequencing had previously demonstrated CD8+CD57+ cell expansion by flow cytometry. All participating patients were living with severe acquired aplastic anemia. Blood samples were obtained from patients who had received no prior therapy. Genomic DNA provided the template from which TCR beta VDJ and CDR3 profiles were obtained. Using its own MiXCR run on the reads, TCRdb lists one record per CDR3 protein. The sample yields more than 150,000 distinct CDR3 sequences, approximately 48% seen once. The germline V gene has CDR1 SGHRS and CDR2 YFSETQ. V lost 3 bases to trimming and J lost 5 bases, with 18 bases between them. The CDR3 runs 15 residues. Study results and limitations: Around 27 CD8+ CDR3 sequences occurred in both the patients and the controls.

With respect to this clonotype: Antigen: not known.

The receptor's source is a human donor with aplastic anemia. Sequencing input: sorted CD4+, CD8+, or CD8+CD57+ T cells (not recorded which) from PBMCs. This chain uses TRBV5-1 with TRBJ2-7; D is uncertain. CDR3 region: CASSSAGYREDEQYF. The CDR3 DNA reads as TGCGCCAGCAGCTCCGCCGGTTACCGAGAAGACGAGCAGTACTTC.